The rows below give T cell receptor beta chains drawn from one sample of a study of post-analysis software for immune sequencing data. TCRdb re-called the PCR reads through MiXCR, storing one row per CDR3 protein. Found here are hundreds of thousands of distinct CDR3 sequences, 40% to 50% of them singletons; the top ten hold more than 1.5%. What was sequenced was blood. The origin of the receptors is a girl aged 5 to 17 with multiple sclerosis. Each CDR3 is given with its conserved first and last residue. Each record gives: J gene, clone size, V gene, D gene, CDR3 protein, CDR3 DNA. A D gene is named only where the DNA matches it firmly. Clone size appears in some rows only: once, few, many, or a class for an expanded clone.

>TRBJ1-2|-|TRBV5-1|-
CASSLAGPGSGYTF
TGCGCCAGCAGCTTGGCCGGGCCAGGGTCTGGCTACACCTTC
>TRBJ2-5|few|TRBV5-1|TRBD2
CASSLVAGDETQYF
TGCGCCAGCAGCTTGGTAGCGGGGGACGAGACCCAGTACTTC
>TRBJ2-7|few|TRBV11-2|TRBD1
CASSPLHRDRGNYEQYF
TGTGCCAGCAGCCCCCTCCACCGGGACAGGGGGAATTACGAGCAGTACTTC
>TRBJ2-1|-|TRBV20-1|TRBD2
CSATQTSGGASYNEQFF
TGCAGTGCTACGCAGACTAGCGGGGGGGCCTCCTACAATGAGCAGTTCTTC
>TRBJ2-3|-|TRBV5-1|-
CASSWGTITDTQYF
TGCGCCAGCAGCTGGGGGACAATCACAGATACGCAGTATTTT
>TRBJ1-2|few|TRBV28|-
CASTVEIRGSRGYTF
TGTGCCAGCACCGTGGAGATCAGGGGCAGTCGTGGCTACACCTTC
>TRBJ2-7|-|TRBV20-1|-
CSSIGDSYEQYF
TGCAGTTCCATCGGAGACTCCTACGAGCAGTACTTC
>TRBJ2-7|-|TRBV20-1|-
CSASYRAGYEQYF
TGCAGTGCTAGTTACAGGGCGGGCTACGAGCAGTACTTC
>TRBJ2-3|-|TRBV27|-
CASSSGSETDTQYF
TGTGCCAGCAGTTCCGGGTCAGAGACAGATACGCAGTATTTT
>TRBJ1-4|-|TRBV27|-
CASGGERATNEKLFF
TGTGCCAGCGGCGGCGAAAGAGCAACTAATGAAAAACTGTTTTTT
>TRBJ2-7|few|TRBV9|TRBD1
CASSVGTGASYEQYF
TGTGCCAGCAGCGTAGGGACAGGAGCATCCTACGAGCAGTACTTC
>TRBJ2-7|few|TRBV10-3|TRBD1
CAISETGALVSGRYEQYF
TGTGCCATCAGTGAGACAGGGGCACTAGTGAGCGGACGCTACGAGCAGTACTTC
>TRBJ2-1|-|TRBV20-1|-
CSATDKSSYNEQFF
TGCAGTGCCACAGACAAAAGCTCCTACAATGAGCAGTTCTTC
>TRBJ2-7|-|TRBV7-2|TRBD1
CASTRTGSPHEQYF
TGTGCCAGCACCCGGACAGGGTCTCCCCACGAGCAGTACTTC
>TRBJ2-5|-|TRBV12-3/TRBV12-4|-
CASNWRGTVMSQETQYF
TGTGCCAGCAATTGGCGAGGGACCGTAATGTCCCAAGAGACCCAGTACTTC
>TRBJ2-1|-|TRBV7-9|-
CASSLADSNNEQFF
TGTGCCAGCAGCTTAGCGGACAGTAACAATGAGCAGTTCTTC
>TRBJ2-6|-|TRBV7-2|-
CASSPGADSGANVLTF
TGTGCCAGCAGCCCAGGAGCGGACTCTGGGGCCAACGTCCTGACTTTC
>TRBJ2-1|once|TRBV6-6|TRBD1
CASRNGQGYEQFF
TGTGCCAGCAGGAATGGACAGGGCTATGAGCAGTTCTTC
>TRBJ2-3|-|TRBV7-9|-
CASSLGGMNTDTQYF
TGTGCCAGCAGCTTAGGCGGGATGAACACAGATACGCAGTATTTT
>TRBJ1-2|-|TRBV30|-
CAWSQDGGRFGYTF
TGTGCCTGGAGCCAAGACGGGGGCCGGTTTGGCTACACCTTC
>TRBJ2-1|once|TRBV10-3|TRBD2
CAISESRTSSDNEQFF
TGTGCCATCAGTGAGTCCCGGACTAGCAGCGACAATGAGCAGTTCTTC
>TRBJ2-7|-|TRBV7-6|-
CASSSPRGEQYF
TGTGCCAGCAGCTCCCCCCGCGGAGAGCAGTACTTC
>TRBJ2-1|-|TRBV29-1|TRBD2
CSVRLAGRGEQFF
TGCAGCGTTCGCCTGGCTGGGAGGGGAGAGCAGTTCTTC
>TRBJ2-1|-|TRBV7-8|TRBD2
CASMGGASMNEQFF
TGTGCCAGCATGGGAGGGGCCAGTATGAATGAGCAGTTCTTC
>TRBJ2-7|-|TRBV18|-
CASSPPGLPIHEQYF
TGTGCCAGCTCACCACCCGGACTCCCCATCCACGAGCAGTACTTC
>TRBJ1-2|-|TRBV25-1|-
CASSESGNGYTF
TGTGCCAGCAGTGAATCGGGGAATGGCTACACCTTC
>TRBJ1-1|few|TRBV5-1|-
CASSYRVPNTEAFF
TGCGCCAGCAGCTACCGGGTTCCGAACACTGAAGCTTTCTTT
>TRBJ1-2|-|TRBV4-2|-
CASSQDDYGYTF
TGTGCCAGCAGCCAAGACGACTATGGCTACACCTTC
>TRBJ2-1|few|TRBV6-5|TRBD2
CASSPLPGLEGNEQFF
TGTGCCAGCAGCCCTCTGCCGGGACTAGAAGGCAATGAGCAGTTCTTC
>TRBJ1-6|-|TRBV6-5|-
CASSYFRDVGNSPLHF
TGTGCCAGCAGTTACTTTCGGGACGTTGGAAATTCACCCCTCCACTTT
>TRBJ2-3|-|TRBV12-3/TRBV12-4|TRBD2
CASKERGGADTQYF
TGTGCCAGCAAGGAGCGGGGCGGCGCAGATACGCAGTATTTT
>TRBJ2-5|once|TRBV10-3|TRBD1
CALSESQGEETQYF
TGTGCCCTCAGTGAGTCTCAGGGGGAAGAGACCCAGTACTTC
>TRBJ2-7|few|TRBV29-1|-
CSAQMPPGPTLGYEQYF
TGCAGCGCACAGATGCCGCCAGGCCCCACTTTAGGATACGAGCAGTACTTC
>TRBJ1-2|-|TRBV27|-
CASSRPGEGYTF
TGTGCCAGCAGCCGCCCTGGGGAGGGCTACACCTTC
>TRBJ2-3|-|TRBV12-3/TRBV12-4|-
CASSLRAGQGTQYF
TGTGCCAGCAGTTTACGGGCAGGCCAAGGTACGCAGTATTTT
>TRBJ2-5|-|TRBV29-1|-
CSVDSSRETQYF
TGCAGCGTTGATAGTAGCCGGGAGACCCAGTACTTC
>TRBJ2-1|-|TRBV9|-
CASSVDLSSYNEQFF
TGTGCCAGCAGCGTAGACCTGAGCTCCTACAATGAGCAGTTCTTC
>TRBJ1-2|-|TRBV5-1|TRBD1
CASSPQGQGADGYTF
TGCGCCAGCAGCCCACAAGGACAGGGGGCAGATGGCTACACCTTC
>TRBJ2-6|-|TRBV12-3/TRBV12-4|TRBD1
CASSITGGFSGANVLTF
TGTGCCAGCAGTATCACAGGGGGCTTCTCTGGGGCCAACGTCCTGACTTTC
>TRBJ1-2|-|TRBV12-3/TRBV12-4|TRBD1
CASSPTGAINYGYTF
TGTGCCAGCAGCCCCACAGGGGCCATAAACTATGGCTACACCTTC
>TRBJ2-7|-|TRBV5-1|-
CASSRPNREYEQYF
TGCGCCAGCAGCCGACCCAACCGCGAGTACGAGCAGTACTTC
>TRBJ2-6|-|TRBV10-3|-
CAISEDRSRSGANVLTF
TGTGCCATCAGTGAGGATCGGTCCCGCTCTGGGGCCAACGTCCTGACTTTC
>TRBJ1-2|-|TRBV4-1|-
CASRRGLTINYGYTF
TGCGCCAGCAGACGGGGACTAACAATTAACTATGGCTACACCTTC
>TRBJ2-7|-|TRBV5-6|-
CASSLRTPGYEQYF
TGTGCCAGCAGCTTGAGGACACCCGGCTACGAGCAGTACTTC
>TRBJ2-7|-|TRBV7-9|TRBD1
CASSRRGTGVYEQYF
TGTGCCAGCAGCAGACGAGGGACAGGGGTATACGAGCAGTACTTC
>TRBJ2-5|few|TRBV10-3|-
CAISESIQGGQETQYF
TGTGCCATCAGTGAGTCGATCCAGGGAGGCCAAGAGACCCAGTACTTC
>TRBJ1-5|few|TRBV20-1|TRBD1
CSAPRQGDSNQPQHF
TGCAGTGCCCCCCGGCAGGGGGATAGCAATCAGCCCCAGCATTTT
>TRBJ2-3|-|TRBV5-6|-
CASSHARGRPSGNTQYF
TGTGCCAGCAGCCACGCACGGGGGAGACCTTCCGGAAATACGCAGTATTTT
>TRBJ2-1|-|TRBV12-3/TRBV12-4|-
CAGSLASYNEQFF
TGTGCCGGCAGTTTAGCTAGCTACAATGAGCAGTTCTTC
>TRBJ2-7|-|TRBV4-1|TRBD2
CASSPNLVAGVGEQYF
TGCGCCAGCAGCCCTAACCTGGTAGCGGGAGTAGGCGAGCAGTACTTC
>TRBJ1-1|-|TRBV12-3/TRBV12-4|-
CASSHGQLLAFF
TGTGCCAGCAGTCACGGACAGTTACTAGCTTTCTTT
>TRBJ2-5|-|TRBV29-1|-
CSVGEPETQYF
TGCAGCGTTGGGGAGCCAGAGACCCAGTACTTC